This T cell receptor beta chain emerged from a study of T cell repertoires in cytomegalovirus infection. This clonotype was counted once. The antigen is unknown. Germline CDR1 and CDR2: KGHSH and LQKENI. V lost 3 bases, J lost 5 bases, and 10 bases lay in between. CDR3 size: 13 residues. TCRdb reanalysed the reads using MiXCR and keeps one entry per CDR3 protein. Among roughly 730,000 distinct CDR3 sequences listed, around 32% were seen once. The sample consisted of cultured PBMCs, taken from culture after CMV antigen stimulation. The chain combines TRBV18 with TRBJ1-1; the D is unclear. The sequence was obtained from a human donor in good health (CMV status not recorded). Some clones in this sample may be carry-over from other donors' samples. The chain's CDR3 is CASSPLGRTEAFF. CDR3 DNA: TGTGCCAGCTCACCGCTCGGGCGAACTGAAGCTTTCTTT.